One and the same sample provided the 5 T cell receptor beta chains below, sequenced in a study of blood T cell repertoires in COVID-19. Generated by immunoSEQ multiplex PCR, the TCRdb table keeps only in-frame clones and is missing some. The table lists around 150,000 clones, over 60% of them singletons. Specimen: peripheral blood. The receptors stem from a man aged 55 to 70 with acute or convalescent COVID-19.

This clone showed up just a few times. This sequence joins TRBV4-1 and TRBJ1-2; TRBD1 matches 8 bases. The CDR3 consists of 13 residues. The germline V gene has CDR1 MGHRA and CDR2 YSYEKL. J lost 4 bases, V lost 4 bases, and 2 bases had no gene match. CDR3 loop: CASSRGQGYGYTF. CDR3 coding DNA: TGCGCCAGCAGCCGAGGACAGGGCTATGGCTACACCTTC.

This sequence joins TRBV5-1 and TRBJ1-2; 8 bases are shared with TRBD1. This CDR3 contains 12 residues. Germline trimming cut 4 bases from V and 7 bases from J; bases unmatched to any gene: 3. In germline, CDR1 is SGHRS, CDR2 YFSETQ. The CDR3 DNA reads TGCGCCAGCAGCGCGGACAGGGCTGGCTACACCTTC. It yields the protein CASSADRAGYTF.

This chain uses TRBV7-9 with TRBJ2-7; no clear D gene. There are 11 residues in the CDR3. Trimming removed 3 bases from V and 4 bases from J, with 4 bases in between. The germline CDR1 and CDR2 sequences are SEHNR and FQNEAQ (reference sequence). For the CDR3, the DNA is TGTGCCAGCAGCTTTAGTTACGAGCAGTACTTC. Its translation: CASSFSYEQYF.

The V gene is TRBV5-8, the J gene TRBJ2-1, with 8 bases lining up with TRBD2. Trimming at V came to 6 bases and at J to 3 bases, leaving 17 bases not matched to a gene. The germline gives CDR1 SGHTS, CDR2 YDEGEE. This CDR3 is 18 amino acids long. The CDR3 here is CASIALTMERGHYNEQFF. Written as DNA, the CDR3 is TGTGCCAGCATAGCCCTTACTATGGAGCGGGGGCACTACAATGAGCAGTTCTTC.

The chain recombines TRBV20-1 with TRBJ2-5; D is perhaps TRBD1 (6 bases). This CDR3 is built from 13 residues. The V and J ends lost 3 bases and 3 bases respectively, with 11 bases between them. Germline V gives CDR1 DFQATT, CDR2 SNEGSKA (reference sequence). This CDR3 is CSASGRGKETQYF. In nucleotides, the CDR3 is TGCAGTGCTAGTGGCAGGGGTAAAGAGACCCAGTACTTC.